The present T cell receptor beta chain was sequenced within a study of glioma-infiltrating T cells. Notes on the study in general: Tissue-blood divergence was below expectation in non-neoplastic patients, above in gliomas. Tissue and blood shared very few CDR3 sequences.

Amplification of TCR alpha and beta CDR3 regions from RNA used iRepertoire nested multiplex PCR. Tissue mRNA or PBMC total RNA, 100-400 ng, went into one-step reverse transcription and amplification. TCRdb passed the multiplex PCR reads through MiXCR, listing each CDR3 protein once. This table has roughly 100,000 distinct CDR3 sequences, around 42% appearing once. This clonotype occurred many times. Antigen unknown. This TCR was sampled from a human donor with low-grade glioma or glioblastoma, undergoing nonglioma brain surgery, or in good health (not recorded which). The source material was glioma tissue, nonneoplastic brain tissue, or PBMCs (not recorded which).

CDR3: CAISEYYRDEQYF. DNA for the CDR3: TGTGCCATCAGTGAGTACTACAGGGACGAGCAGTACTTC. V usage is TRBV10-3 and J usage is TRBJ2-7; D may be TRBD1 (6 bases). The germline V gene encodes CDR1 ENHRY and CDR2 SYGVKD. This CDR3 is built from 13 residues. Trimming removed 1 base from V and 5 bases from J, with 9 bases in between.